These 18 T cell receptor beta chains were sequenced from one sample in a study of shared clonotypes between healthy human individuals. Sequencing was performed with immunoSEQ multiplex PCR; in TCRdb, only in-frame clones are kept and a portion is missing. The repertoire holds millions of clones, with roughly 94% as singletons. Cells designated naive CD8 were CD45RO-negative and were positively selected for CCR7, with terminally differentiated effector memory CD45RA+ cells excluded. Sequences were obtained from naive CD8+ T cells sorted from blood. The receptor source for this set is a man between 18 and 29 years old in good health.

For this clone: One end of the junction fails to match germline, which may point to a read error. The CDR3 nucleotides read TGTGCTAGCAGCCCCTCGGGCACAGATACGCAGTATTTT. Its translation: CASSPSGTDTQYF. The V gene is TRBV7-7, the J gene TRBJ2-3; D not resolved. Germline CDR1 SSHAT, CDR2 FNYEAQ (reference sequence). The CDR3 is 13 amino acids.

The chain combines TRBV7-8 with TRBJ2-5; the match to TRBD1 covers 7 bases. CDR3 length equals 13 residues. Germline-derived CDR1 and CDR2 are SGHVS and FQNEAQ. V shed 5 bases, J shed 9 bases, and the junction held 9 bases outside the gene matches. In DNA, the CDR3 is TGTGCCAGCAGCCCCGACAGGGACCAGGCCCAGTACTTC. Its protein is CASSPDRDQAQYF.

V and J are TRBV13 and TRBJ2-1; D possibly corresponds to TRBD1 (6 bases). In germline, CDR1 is PRHDT, CDR2 FYEKMQ (reference sequence). Trimming took 5 bases from V and 6 from J, leaving 14 bases between them. This CDR3 region has 14 residues. The CDR3 nucleotides are TGTGCCAGCAGCCGTCAGGGGAGTAGCAATGAGCAGTTCTTC. Translating gives CASSRQGSSNEQFF.

V is TRBV7-5 and J is TRBJ2-1; the table's TRBD1 call for D was not verified on the DNA. TRBV7-5 is labeled a pseudogene. The CDR3 loop spans 16 amino acids. CDR3 DNA: TGTGCCAGAAGCTTAGAGGGGAAGAGCTCCTACAATGAGCAGTTCTTC. This sequence encodes CARSLEGKSSYNEQFF.

V usage is TRBV11-3 and J usage is TRBJ2-6; a possible D gene is TRBD2 (6 bases). Looked up from germline, CDR1 is SGHNT and CDR2 is YENEEA. The CDR3 loop spans 14 amino acids. Between the trimmed V and J ends, which lost 5 bases and 10 bases, there was a span of 15 bases. CDR3 DNA sequence: TGTGCCAGCAGCCACCGGGACGGGGGTAACGTCCTGACTTTC. It is translated as CASSHRDGGNVLTF.

The chain recombines TRBV5-6 with TRBJ1-1; D remains ambiguous. The V end was cut by 0 bases, the J end by 6 bases, with 9 bases between. This CDR3 has 13 amino acids. Germline loops: CDR1 SGHDT, CDR2 YYEEEE. Here the CDR3 reads CASSLDPYPEAFF. CDR3 coding DNA: TGTGCCAGCAGCTTGGATCCGTACCCTGAAGCTTTCTTT. Full variable domain (missing parts from reference TRBV5-6 and TRBJ1-1): DAGVTQSPTHLIKTRGQQVTLRCSPKSGHDTVSWYQQALGQGPQFIFQYYEEEERQRGNFPDRFSGHQFPNYSSELNVNALLLGDSALYLCASSLDPYPEAFFGQGTRLTVV.

V and J are TRBV4-1 and TRBJ2-7; 8 bases align to TRBD1. CDR3 length equals 16 residues. Germline CDR1 is MGHRA and CDR2 is YSYEKL. Trimming removed 0 bases from V and 4 bases from J; junction bases left unmatched: 8. The CDR3 region has the DNA TGCGCCAGCAGCCAAGATATGGGGGACAGGATTTACGAGCAGTACTTC. Its translation: CASSQDMGDRIYEQYF.

The CDR3 sequence: CASSPPGRGSYEQYF. Written as DNA, the CDR3 is TGTGCCAGCAGCCCCCCAGGGCGGGGGTCTTACGAGCAGTACTTC. The genes are TRBV7-2 and TRBJ2-7, with 7 bases fitting TRBD2. The junction had 11 bases not matched to a gene; V was cut back by 5 bases and J by 4 bases. This CDR3 is built from 15 residues. CDR1 and CDR2 (germline): SGHTA, FQGNSA.

This chain joins TRBV4-1 and TRBJ2-1; TRBD2 aligns across 9 bases. The CDR3 covers 14 residues. The germline CDR1 and CDR2 sequences are MGHRA and YSYEKL. Losses at the gene ends were 5 bases for V and 9 bases for J; bases not matched to a gene: 8. The CDR3 region is CASSGASGKAEQFF. The DNA of the CDR3 is TGCGCCAGCAGCGGGGCTAGCGGGAAGGCTGAGCAGTTCTTC.

The chain has TRBV5-1 and TRBJ1-1; 7 nucleotides align to TRBD1. The CDR3 sequence is 11 residues long. The trim removed 4 bases at V and 11 bases at J, leaving 5 bases unmatched. Germline-derived CDR1 and CDR2 are SGHRS and YFSETQ. The CDR3 nucleotides are TGCGCCAGCAGCCACGACAGGGAGGCTTTCTTT. Translation: CASSHDREAFF.

The chain recombines TRBV6-4 with TRBJ2-5; 8 positions agree with TRBD1. V lost 8 bases, J lost 3 bases, and 5 bases stayed unmatched. Per germline, CDR1 MRHNA and CDR2 SNTAGT. The CDR3 has 13 residues. CDR3 sequence (DNA): TGTGCCAGCGGAGACAGGGGTGAAGAGACCCAGTACTTC. Translated, it gives CASGDRGEETQYF.

The V gene is TRBV29-1, the J gene TRBJ1-2; no clear D gene. This CDR3 contains 14 residues. The V gene's germline CDR1 is SQVTM and CDR2 ANQGSEA. V was pared by 7 bases and J by 2 bases, with 17 bases between. DNA of the CDR3: TGCAGCGCATGGACCCAAACCATGAACTATGGCTACACCTTC. Amino acid sequence: CSAWTQTMNYGYTF.

The rearrangement links TRBV11-1 to TRBJ2-1; D might be TRBD2 (5 bases). The CDR3 loop spans 16 amino acids. Trimming shortened V by 6 bases and J by 3 bases, and 18 bases separated the two germline ends. Germline V CDR1 and CDR2: SGHAT, FQDESV (reference sequence). The CDR3 DNA is TGTGCCAGCAGTCCATCGGGATGGGTTTTCTACAATGAGCAGTTCTTC. Translation gives CASSPSGWVFYNEQFF.

V usage is TRBV5-1 and J usage is TRBJ1-1, with 9 bases matching TRBD1. The CDR3 runs to 16 residues. Germline V CDR1 and CDR2: SGHRS, YFSETQ. J was trimmed by 4 bases and V by 4 bases; bases with no gene match: 11. The CDR3 coding sequence is TGCGCCAGCAGCCAGGCCCCGGGACAGGGAATCACTGAAGCTTTCTTT. This codes for CASSQAPGQGITEAFF.

This rearrangement joins TRBV11-2 to TRBJ2-1; no reliable D call. The CDR3 spans 14 residues. CDR1 and CDR2 from the germline V gene are SGHAT and FQNNGV. V was cut by 7 bases and J by 1 base, with 11 bases left in between. CDR3 sequence (DNA): TGTGCCAGCACCCTCATTGGGTCCTACAATGAGCAGTTCTTC. Encoded protein: CASTLIGSYNEQFF.

The chain carries TRBV7-6 and TRBJ2-5; 12 bases map to TRBD2. The CDR3 is made up of 16 amino acids. CDR1 and CDR2 (germline): SGHVS, FNYEAQ. The V segment lost 2 bases and the J segment 5 bases; nucleotides outside the gene matches: 6. The CDR3 region is CASSLRLAGGLETQYF. The CDR3, as DNA: TGTGCCAGCAGCTTACGCCTAGCGGGAGGGTTGGAGACCCAGTACTTC.

The chain employs TRBV5-4 and TRBJ2-1; 7 nucleotides line up with TRBD2. Germline CDR1 reads SGHNT; CDR2 reads YYREEE (reference sequence). This CDR3 has 15 amino acids. The trim removed 6 bases at V and 4 bases at J, leaving 10 bases unmatched. CDR3 coding DNA: TGTGCCAGCATGCCTCTCGCGGGGGATTACAATGAGCAGTTCTTC. Protein product: CASMPLAGDYNEQFF.

The genes are TRBV4-1 and TRBJ1-6; D unresolved. This CDR3 has 18 amino acids. Trimming removed 1 base from V and 0 bases from J, with 13 bases in between. Germline assignment: CDR1 MGHRA and CDR2 YSYEKL. CDR3 nucleotides: TGCGCCAGCAGCCAAGCCTTCCCACAGAGCTCCTATAATTCACCCCTCCACTTT. It translates to CASSQAFPQSSYNSPLHF.